Below, one T cell receptor (beta chain) is given with its context. There are a few counts of this clonotype. The antigen this receptor binds is unknown. No quality values exist for individual bases; no much larger clone is one base distant. This sample was included in a study of vaccination and CD4 T cells after COVID-19 (dated by TCRdb to the early 2020s). Regarding the complete study: SARS-CoV-2 positivity had been established in the convalescent patients by nasal swab PCR, and mild disease was recorded in eight to ten of these patients and severe disease in one. In roughly nine COVID-19 convalescent patients and a handful of infection-naive healthy vaccine recipients, the spike-specific CD4+ TCR repertoire before mRNA vaccination was compared with the repertoire after mRNA vaccination. In the convalescent cohort there were six males and four females, among whom were two Hispanic individuals, seven Caucasians, two Asians and one multiracial person. As controls, cultures received a CEFX viral epitope pool (the positive control), an HIV-1 Nef peptide pool (the negative control), or no peptide at all. Participants received two doses of either the Pfizer-BioNTech BNT162b2 vaccine (n=8) or the Moderna mRNA-1273 vaccine (n=2). Post-COVID blood samples were collected from convalescent patients a median of approximately 100 days after diagnosis, with a range of about 30 to 180 days. Post-vaccine blood samples were collected a median of around 70 days after the second vaccine dose, ranging from about 13 to 250 days. The cultures were stimulated with overlapping spike peptide pools from SARS-CoV-2 and from the common cold coronaviruses HCoV-NL63, HCoV-OC43 and HCoV-229E.

V is cut by 1 base and J by 4 bases, and the space between the germline ends is 16 bases. CDR1 and CDR2 are read off the germline V gene (reference sequence) as DFQATT and SNEGSKA. The CDR3 runs 15 amino acids, cysteine and phenylalanine included. The CDR3 DNA has 45 bases and is translated from base 1. Library creation used PCR. At the Johns Hopkins FTIC core, DNA from the cultured CD4+ T cells underwent TCR sequencing with the Oncomine TCR Beta short-read assay. The QIAamp micro DNA kit was used to extract genomic DNA from the cultured CD4+ T cells. The Oncomine TCR Beta libraries from cultured CD4+ T cells were pooled using unique dual indexes and then sequenced on an Illumina iSeq 100. The study's processing was this. Non-productive sequences were filtered out, and CDR3s that did not start with C, did not end with F or W, or were shorter than 7 amino acids were discarded. The MANAFEST web application identified antigen-specific clonotypes by comparing peptide-stimulated wells against reference wells and other culture wells. Positive clones required FDR below 0.05, an odds ratio above 5, and productive frequency above 0.1% in at least two of three replicate wells. A clonotype counted as cross-reactive if it showed significant expansion both in the SARS-CoV-2 spike wells and in at least one common cold coronavirus spike condition. Similarity between CDR3 sequences was evaluated in R version 3.6.1 using Levenshtein distances (stringdist) and unrooted phylogenetic trees (ape). Using fastp at Q25 and MiXCR, TCRdb reprocessed the public reads and kept productive beta chains. Rows are combined by CDR3 protein, so each entry shows the most common genes and DNA. None of the V and J calls come from the authors' own analysis; TCRdb made them. The sample data list about 18,000 distinct CDR3 sequences, and 50% to 65% of these were observed just once. Around 8% of the sample is taken by the ten largest.

The sample's treatment or condition, from its label and the paper: roughly 10-day PBMC culture with coronavirus spike peptide pools or control peptides (ViraFEST assay). The study used the ViraFEST assay, which expanded antigen-specific T cells with peptide pools and then identified expanded clonotypes by TCR sequencing. The convalescent patients' positive SARS-CoV-2 PCR tests fell between March and December 2020, which was before the Alpha, Beta and Delta variants emerged in the United States. Each well held roughly 2 million PBMCs cultured in IMDM containing roughly 5.4% human AB serum and roughly 10 IU/ml IL-2, with around 9.2 ug/ml peptide pools added. On days 3 and 7, half of the culture medium was replaced with fresh IL-2-containing medium. After more than 8 days of culture, CD4+ T cells were isolated by negative selection using the EasySep CD4+ T cell isolation kit. Ficoll-Paque Plus gradient centrifugation was used to isolate PBMCs from whole blood, and the isolated PBMCs were then either used fresh or cryopreserved at -140C. Triplicate wells were generally used for each culture condition.

Findings and caveats that apply to the study as a whole: The median count of SARS-CoV-2-reactive clonotypes went up from roughly 21 after infection to a few dozen after vaccination, although the change was not significant. Of the vaccine-specific clones found in convalescent patients, nearly all (304 of 307) were mono-reactive for SARS-CoV-2 spike instead of being cross-reactive with common cold coronaviruses. In convalescent patients, a median approximately 90% of post-vaccine SARS-CoV-2-reactive clones were detected only after vaccination, suggesting vaccine-specific priming. Only a relatively small number of convalescent patients were included in the study, and early timepoints following natural infection were not analyzed.

Sequencing was performed on CD4+ T cells from blood, cultured in vitro. The chain is made from TRBV20-1 and TRBJ1-2, with a weak D call of TRBD1 (6 bases match). This TCR was sampled from a human donor who had recovered from COVID-19. The nucleotide sequence is TGCAGTGCTAGAGTTCGGGGGCCCCCCTTCTATGGCTACACCTTC. This sequence encodes CSARVRGPPFYGYTF.